Given below is one T cell receptor (beta chain) in context. One entry per CDR3 protein, called by TCRdb with MiXCR from the RT-PCR reads. Of 550,000 to 800,000 distinct CDR3 sequences in the sample, approximately 14% were seen once. The V and J ends lost 7 bases and 4 bases, in that order; junction bases with no gene match: 8. This CDR3 has 14 amino acids. The germline gives CDR1 MNHNS, CDR2 SASEGT. These data are taken from a study of response to subunit inactivated influenza vaccine. This receptor was obtained from a middle-aged man who received an inactivated influenza vaccine. The chain uses TRBV6-1 and TRBJ2-7; 9 bases map to TRBD1. Source: PBMCs from blood, taken around two weeks before vaccination. The CDR3 DNA reads TGTGCCAGCACCCGTGGGACAGGGAGGTACGAGCAGTACTTC. It specifies CASTRGTGRYEQYF.